This T cell receptor (beta chain) appears in the sequencing data of a study of T cell repertoires in cytomegalovirus infection. Study as a whole: The study used recently identified HLA-C-restricted and well-studied HLA-B-restricted CMV epitopes. Public TCR beta signatures marked donors with CMV infection and the matching HLA.

As concerns this clonotype: The antigen remains undetermined.

TCRdb passed the reads through MiXCR, listing each CDR3 protein once. The sample has about 900,000 distinct CDR3 sequences, 30% to 40% seen once. Study outcomes and limitations: People with CMV and the relevant HLA were identified by cumulative public TCR beta family frequency.

Per germline, CDR1 MNHEY and CDR2 SVGEGT. This CDR3 has 11 amino acids. V lost 5 bases, J lost 5 bases, and 6 bases lay in between. Source: cultured CD8+ T cells from PBMCs, taken from culture after CMV antigen stimulation. This clonotype was obtained from a human donor in good health (CMV status not recorded). Some clones in this sample may be carry-over from other donors' samples. This chain links TRBV6-2 or TRBV6-3 with TRBJ1-1; the D is unclear. The CDR3 DNA is TGTGCCAGCAGTGACACGACTGAAGCTTTCTTT. It encodes CASSDTTEAFF.